Below, 18 T cell receptor beta chains from the same sample are listed, as sequenced in a study of blood T cell repertoires in COVID-19. Clones were read by immunoSEQ multiplex PCR, and TCRdb kept only the in-frame ones, dropping some. The sample lists roughly 330,000 clones, approximately 82% occurring once. The sequenced material came from peripheral blood. These receptor sequences come from a woman in her forties or fifties with acute or convalescent COVID-19.

This chain links TRBV9 with TRBJ2-2, with TRBD2 matching 11 bases. CDR3 length: 18 amino acids. CDR1 SGDLS and CDR2 YYNGEE come from the germline V gene. V lost 0 bases and J lost 5; bases outside the gene matches: 9. The CDR3 loop reads CASSVGLLAGVGTGELFF. In DNA form, the CDR3 reads TGTGCCAGCAGCGTAGGCTTACTAGCGGGAGTCGGTACCGGGGAGCTGTTTTTT.

This chain joins TRBV5-6 and TRBJ2-5; possible D gene TRBD1, 6 bases. The germline V and J ends were trimmed by 4 bases and 9 bases, with 16 bases remaining between them. This CDR3 contains 13 residues. The germline V gene encodes CDR1 SGHDT and CDR2 YYEEEE. The CDR3 sequence is CASSQGNRRAQYF. The CDR3 coding sequence is TGTGCCAGCAGCCAGGGGAATAGGAGAGCCCAGTACTTC.

The chain links TRBV5-1 to TRBJ1-1, with a possible D match to TRBD1 (5 bases). Trimming removed 1 base at V and 1 base at J, with 11 bases between. Per germline, CDR1 SGHRS and CDR2 YFSETQ. This CDR3 is built from 15 residues. CDR3 bases: TGCGCCAGCAGCTTGAGCAGGGTAGGGAACACTGAAGCTTTCTTT. Translating it yields CASSLSRVGNTEAFF. Based on the CDR3 plus reference TRBV5-1 and TRBJ1-1, the full variable domain is KAGVTQTPRYLIKTRGQQVTLSCSPISGHRSVSWYQQTPGQGLQFLFEYFSETQRNKGNFPGRFSGRQFSNSRSEMNVSTLELGDSALYLCASSLSRVGNTEAFFGQGTRLTVV.

The J gene is TRBJ1-2, the V gene TRBV24-1, with D perhaps matching TRBD1 (5 bases). Germline V lookup: CDR1 KGHDR, CDR2 SFDVKD. V lost 5 bases, J lost 4 bases, and 10 bases lay in between. This CDR3 is 13 amino acids long. The DNA for the CDR3 is TGTGCCACCAGTGGGGGAGGGGCCTATGGCTACACCTTC. Its translation: CATSGGGAYGYTF.

This clone was detected only once. The V gene is TRBV18, the J gene TRBJ2-4; the match to TRBD1 covers 10 bases. Germline assignment: CDR1 KGHSH and CDR2 LQKENI. Trimming cost V 6 bases and J 1 base; bases outside gene matches: 3. CDR3 length: 15 amino acids. CDR3 residues: CASSPGQGAKNIQYF. CDR3 coding DNA: TGTGCCAGCTCCCCGGGACAGGGGGCCAAAAACATTCAGTACTTC.

The chain is built from TRBV5-5 and TRBJ1-2; 8 nucleotides line up with TRBD1. This CDR3 spans 15 amino acids. In germline, CDR1 is SGHKS, CDR2 YYEKEE (reference sequence). V lost 4 bases and J lost 2; bases outside the gene matches: 7. The DNA for the CDR3 is TGTGCCAGCAGCCCGGGCAGGGGGCAGAACTATGGCTACACCTTC. Amino acids: CASSPGRGQNYGYTF.

This clone was detected only a few times. V usage is TRBV4-1 and J usage is TRBJ1-1; the D gene is possibly TRBD1 (6 bases). CDR1 and CDR2 (germline): MGHRA, YSYEKL. The CDR3 has 14 residues. V lost 4 bases, J lost 3 bases, and 12 bases lay in between. The CDR3 bases are TGCGCCAGCAGCCCAGGACAGAGCCACACTGAAGCTTTCTTT. Amino acid sequence: CASSPGQSHTEAFF.

V usage is TRBV19 and J usage is TRBJ1-5; 7 positions agree with TRBD1. The germline gives CDR1 LNHDA, CDR2 SQIVND (reference sequence). Trimming cost V 7 bases and J 0 bases; bases outside gene matches: 12. The CDR3 loop spans 17 amino acids. CDR3 sequence: CASNRLGQVYSNQPQHF. As DNA, the CDR3 is TGTGCCAGTAATAGGTTAGGACAGGTTTATAGCAATCAGCCCCAGCATTTT.

The chain recombines TRBV7-2 with TRBJ2-3; a possible D gene is TRBD2 (6 bases). CDR3 length: 15 residues. V was pared by 6 bases and J by 0 bases, with 13 bases between. Germline V gene lookup returns CDR1 SGHTA and CDR2 FQGNSA. DNA of the CDR3: TGTGCCAGCAGTCGTAGCGGACCGAGCACAGATACGCAGTATTTT. This codes for CASSRSGPSTDTQYF.

V is TRBV3-1 (or the pseudogene TRBV3-2) and J is TRBJ1-5, with a weak D call TRBD1 (5 bases). CDR1 LGHDT and CDR2 YNNKEL come from the germline V gene (reference sequence). The CDR3 spans 15 residues. V was shortened by 9 bases and J by 5 bases, with 20 bases between the two germline ends. CDR3 in DNA: TGTGCCAGTTGGCGGGGGATGGTGGTTCATCAGCCCCAGCATTTT. Translation: CASWRGMVVHQPQHF.

The CDR3 bases are TGTGCCAGCAGCTTAGCCGGGACACTGGCTGAAGCTTTCTTT. Protein: CASSLAGTLAEAFF. The gene calls are TRBV11-2 and TRBJ1-1; possible D gene TRBD1, 6 bases. Trimming took off 1 base at V and 6 bases at J, with 12 bases between the two ends. The CDR3 spans 14 residues. CDR1 and CDR2 (germline): SGHAT, FQNNGV.

V is TRBV10-3 and J is TRBJ2-2; 7 bases are shared with TRBD2. V lost 3 bases, J lost 7 bases, and 14 bases stayed unmatched. Per germline, CDR1 ENHRY and CDR2 SYGVKD. The CDR3 has 17 amino acids. As DNA, the CDR3 is TGTGCCATCAGTGATACGGGGGGAGGGGTCGGCGTCGGGGAGCTGTTTTTT. It is translated as CAISDTGGGVGVGELFF.

The V gene is TRBV6-5, the J gene TRBJ1-4; D might be TRBD1 (6 bases). The V gene lost 0 bases and the J gene lost 5 bases, with 10 bases spanning the gap. CDR1 and CDR2 (germline): MNHEY, SVGAGI. The CDR3 covers 15 residues. The CDR3 DNA follows: TGTGCCAGCAGTTACTCTGAGAGGGGGAATGAAAAACTGTTTTTT. It encodes CASSYSERGNEKLFF.

This clone occurred once. The V and J genes are TRBV30 and TRBJ2-1; tentatively, D is TRBD1 (5 bases). This CDR3 contains 15 residues. V gave up 1 base and J gave up 0 bases, with 10 bases separating them. Germline V CDR1 and CDR2: GTSNPN, SVGIG (reference sequence). The CDR3 bases are TGTGCCTGGAGTGAAGGGGTAAGCTCCTACAATGAGCAGTTCTTC. Its protein is CAWSEGVSSYNEQFF.

The rearrangement joins TRBV29-1 to TRBJ2-2; possible D gene TRBD1, 5 bases. The germline V gene encodes CDR1 SQVTM and CDR2 ANQGSEA. V lost 2 bases and J 6 bases, leaving 13 bases between the germline ends. The CDR3 consists of 14 residues. The CDR3 coding sequence is TGCAGCGTTGAAACGTCAGGGTCGTCCGGGGAGCTGTTTTTT. Translated, it gives CSVETSGSSGELFF.

J is TRBJ2-1 and V is TRBV19, with a possible D match to TRBD2 (6 bases). The CDR3 is made up of 16 amino acids. The germline CDR1 and CDR2 sequences are LNHDA and SQIVND (reference sequence). The germline V and J ends were trimmed by 7 bases and 9 bases, with 25 bases remaining between them. CDR3 loop: CASTERTDGGAGEQFF. CDR3 nucleotide sequence: TGTGCCAGTACCGAAAGGACCGACGGAGGGGCGGGTGAGCAGTTCTTC.

The chain couples TRBV15 to TRBJ2-1; TRBD1 matches 8 bases. The V and J ends lost 10 bases and 7 bases, in that order; junction bases with no gene match: 12. Per the germline V gene, CDR1 is LNHNV and CDR2 is YYDKDF (reference sequence). CDR3 length: 14 amino acids. In nucleotides, the CDR3 is TGTGCCATCGGCAGGGGGCAGGGGTTAAATGAGCAGTTCTTC. Amino acids: CAIGRGQGLNEQFF.

CDR3 in amino acids: CASSEAGGPLAYEQYF. DNA for the CDR3: TGTGCCAGCAGTGAAGCAGGGGGCCCATTAGCCTACGAGCAGTACTTC. The V gene is TRBV25-1, the J gene TRBJ2-7, with 8 bases fitting TRBD1. V lost 2 bases, J lost 2 bases, and 8 bases stayed unmatched. The germline CDR1 and CDR2 sequences are MGHDK and SYGVNS. The CDR3 has 16 amino acids.